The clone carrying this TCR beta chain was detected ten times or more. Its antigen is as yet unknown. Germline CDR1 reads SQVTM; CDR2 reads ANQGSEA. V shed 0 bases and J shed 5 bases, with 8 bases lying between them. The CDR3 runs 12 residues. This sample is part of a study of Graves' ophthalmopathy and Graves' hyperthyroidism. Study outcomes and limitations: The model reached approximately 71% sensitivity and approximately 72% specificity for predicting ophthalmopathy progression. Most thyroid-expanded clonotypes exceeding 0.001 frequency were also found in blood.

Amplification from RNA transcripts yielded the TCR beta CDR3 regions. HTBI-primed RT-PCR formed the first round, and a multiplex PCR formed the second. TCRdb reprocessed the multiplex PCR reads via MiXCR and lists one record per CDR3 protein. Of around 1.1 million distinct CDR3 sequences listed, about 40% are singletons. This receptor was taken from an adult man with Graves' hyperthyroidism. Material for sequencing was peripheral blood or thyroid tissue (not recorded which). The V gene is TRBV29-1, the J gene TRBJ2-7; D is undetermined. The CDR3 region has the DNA TGCAGCGTTGAAGATCAGGCACACGAGCAGTACTTC. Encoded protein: CSVEDQAHEQYF.